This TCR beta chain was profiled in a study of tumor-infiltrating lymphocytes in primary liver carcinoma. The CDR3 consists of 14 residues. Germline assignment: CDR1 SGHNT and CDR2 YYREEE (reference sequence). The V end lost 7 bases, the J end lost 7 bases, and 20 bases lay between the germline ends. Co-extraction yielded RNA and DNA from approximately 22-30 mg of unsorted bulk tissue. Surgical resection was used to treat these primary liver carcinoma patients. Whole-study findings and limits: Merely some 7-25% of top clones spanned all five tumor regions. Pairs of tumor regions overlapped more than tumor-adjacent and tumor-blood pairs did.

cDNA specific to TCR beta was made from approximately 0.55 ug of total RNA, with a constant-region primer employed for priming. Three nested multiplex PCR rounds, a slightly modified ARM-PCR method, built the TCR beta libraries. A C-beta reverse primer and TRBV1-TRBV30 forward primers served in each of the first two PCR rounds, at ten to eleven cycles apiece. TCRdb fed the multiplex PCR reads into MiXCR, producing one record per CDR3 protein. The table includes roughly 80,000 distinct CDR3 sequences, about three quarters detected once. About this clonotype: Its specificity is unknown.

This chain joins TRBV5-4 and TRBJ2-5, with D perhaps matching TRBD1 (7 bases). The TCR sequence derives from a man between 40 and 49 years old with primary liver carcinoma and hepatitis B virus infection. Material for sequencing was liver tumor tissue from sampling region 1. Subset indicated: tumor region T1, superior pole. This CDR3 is CASGGGTEWGTQYF. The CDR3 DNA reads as TGTGCCAGCGGTGGGGGGACAGAATGGGGGACCCAGTACTTC.